The source of this T cell receptor beta chain is a study of blood T cell repertoires in COVID-19. Turning to the study itself: PBMCs, B-cell-depleted T cells, or T cells were the source of the cDNA or gDNA that made up the material.

Per the original data handling: From reference gene primer amplification, estimates of nucleated cell counts were derived. Method: immunoSEQ multiplex PCR; TCRdb's copy keeps in-frame clones and lacks some. Clone size and the V and J calls come from that table; the DNA yielded D and trimming. The data contain about 210,000 clones, about four fifths of them singletons. This clone turned up a few times. Germline V CDR1 and CDR2: DFQATT, SNEGSKA (reference sequence). This CDR3 is built from 11 residues. The sample consisted of peripheral blood. The clonotype originates from a woman aged 40 to 50 with acute or convalescent COVID-19. The J gene is TRBJ2-7, the V gene TRBV20-1; 11 nucleotides match TRBD2. DNA for the CDR3: TGCACTAGCGGGGGGTCGTACGAGCAGTACTTC. Protein sequence: CTSGGSYEQYF.